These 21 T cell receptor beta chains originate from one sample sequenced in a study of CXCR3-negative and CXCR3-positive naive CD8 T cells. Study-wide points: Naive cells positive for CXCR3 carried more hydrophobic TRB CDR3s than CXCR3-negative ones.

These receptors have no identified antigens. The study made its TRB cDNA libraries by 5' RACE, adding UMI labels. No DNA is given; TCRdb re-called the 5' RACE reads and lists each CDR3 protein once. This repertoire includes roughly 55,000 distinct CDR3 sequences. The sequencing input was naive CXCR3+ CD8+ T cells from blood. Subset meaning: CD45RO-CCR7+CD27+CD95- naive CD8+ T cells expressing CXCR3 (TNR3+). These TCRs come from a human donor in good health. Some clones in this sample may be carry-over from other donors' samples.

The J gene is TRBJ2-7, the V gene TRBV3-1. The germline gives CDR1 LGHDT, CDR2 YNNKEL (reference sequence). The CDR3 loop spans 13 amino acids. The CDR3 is CASSLPPAYELYF.

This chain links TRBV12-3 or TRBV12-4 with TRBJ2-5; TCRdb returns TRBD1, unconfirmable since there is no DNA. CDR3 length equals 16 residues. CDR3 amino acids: CASSLMQGLRGETQYF.

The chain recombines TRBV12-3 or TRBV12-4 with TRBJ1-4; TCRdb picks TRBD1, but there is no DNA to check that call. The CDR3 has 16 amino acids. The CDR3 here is CASSLTRADPNEKLFF.

CDR3 in amino acids: CASSAIGISYEQYF. V and J are TRBV25-1 and TRBJ2-7. The CDR3 is made up of 14 amino acids. Germline CDR1 and CDR2: MGHDK and SYGVNS.

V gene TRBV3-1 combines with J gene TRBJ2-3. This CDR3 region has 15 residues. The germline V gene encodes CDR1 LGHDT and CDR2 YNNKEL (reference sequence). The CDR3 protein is CASSPRSAGKDTQYF.

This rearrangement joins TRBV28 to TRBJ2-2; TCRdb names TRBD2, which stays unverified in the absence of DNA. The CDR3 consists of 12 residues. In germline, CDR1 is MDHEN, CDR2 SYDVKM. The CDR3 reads CASSFLREELFF.

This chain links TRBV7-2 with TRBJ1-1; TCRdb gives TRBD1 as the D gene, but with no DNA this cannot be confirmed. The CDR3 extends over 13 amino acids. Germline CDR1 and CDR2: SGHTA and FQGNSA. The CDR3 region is CASSFDRGTEAFF.

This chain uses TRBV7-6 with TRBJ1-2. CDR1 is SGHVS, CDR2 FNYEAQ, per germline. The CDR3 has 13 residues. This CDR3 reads CASSPFGNYGYTF.

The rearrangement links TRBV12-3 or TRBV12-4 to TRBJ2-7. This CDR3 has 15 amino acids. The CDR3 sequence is CASRYSGGTPYEQYF.

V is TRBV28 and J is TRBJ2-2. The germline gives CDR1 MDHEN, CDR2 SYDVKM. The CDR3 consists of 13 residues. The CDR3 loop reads CASRRWGTGELFF.

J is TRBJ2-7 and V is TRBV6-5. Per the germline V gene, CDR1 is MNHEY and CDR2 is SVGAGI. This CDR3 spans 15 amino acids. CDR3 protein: CASRGYWGSAYEQYF.

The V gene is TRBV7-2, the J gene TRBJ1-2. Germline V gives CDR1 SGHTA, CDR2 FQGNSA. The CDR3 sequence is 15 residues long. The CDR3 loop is CASSLVYPGGDGYTF.

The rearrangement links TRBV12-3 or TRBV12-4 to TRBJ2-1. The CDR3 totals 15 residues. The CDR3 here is CASSLEGGSYNEQFF.

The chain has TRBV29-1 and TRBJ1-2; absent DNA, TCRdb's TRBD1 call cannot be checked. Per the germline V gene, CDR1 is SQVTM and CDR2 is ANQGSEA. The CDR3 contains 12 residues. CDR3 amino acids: CSVERQGYGYTF.

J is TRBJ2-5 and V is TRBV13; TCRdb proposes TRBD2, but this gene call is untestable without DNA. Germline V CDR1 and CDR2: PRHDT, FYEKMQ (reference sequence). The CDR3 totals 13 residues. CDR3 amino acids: CASSLWGEETQYF.

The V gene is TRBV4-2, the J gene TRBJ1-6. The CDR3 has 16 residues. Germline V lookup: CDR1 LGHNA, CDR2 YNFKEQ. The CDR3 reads CASSLRLTSNNSPLHF.

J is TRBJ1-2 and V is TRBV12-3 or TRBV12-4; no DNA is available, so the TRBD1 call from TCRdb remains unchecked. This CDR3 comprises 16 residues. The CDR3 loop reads CASDSRDRGSFDGYTF.

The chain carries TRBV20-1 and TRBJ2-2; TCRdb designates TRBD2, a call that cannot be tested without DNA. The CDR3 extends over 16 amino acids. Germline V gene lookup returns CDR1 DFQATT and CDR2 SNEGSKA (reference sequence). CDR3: CSARDPTSGDTGELFF.

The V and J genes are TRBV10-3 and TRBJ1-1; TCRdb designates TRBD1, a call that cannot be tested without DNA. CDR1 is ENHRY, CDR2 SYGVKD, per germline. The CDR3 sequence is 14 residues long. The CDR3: CAISEGQGGTEAFF.

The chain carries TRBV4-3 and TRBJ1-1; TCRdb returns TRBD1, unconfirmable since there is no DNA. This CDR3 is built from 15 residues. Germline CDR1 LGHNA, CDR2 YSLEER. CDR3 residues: CVSSQDWGQAVEAFF.

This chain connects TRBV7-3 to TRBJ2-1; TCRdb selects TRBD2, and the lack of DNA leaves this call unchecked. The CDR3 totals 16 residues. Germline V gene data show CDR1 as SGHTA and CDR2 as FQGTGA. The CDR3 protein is CASSLGWRVPYTEQFF.